Listed below are T cell receptor beta chains from one sample, sequenced in a study of blood T cells in healthy people across ages. MiXCR was run by TCRdb on the 5' RACE reads, yielding one entry per CDR3 protein. The data show 750,000 to 950,000 distinct CDR3 sequences, 25% to 30% seen once. Separately, the same data were catalogued under a study of T cells of mothers and their children.

Input material: blood. The receptors stem from a woman in her forties in good health. Both conserved end residues are part of each CDR3. The D gene is left open where the match is weak. Expanded clones get a size class; other rows say once, few or many, or leave the size out.

few	TRBJ1-5	TRBV28	-	CASIQGRQGQPQHF	TGTGCCAGCATTCAGGGGAGGCAGGGTCAGCCCCAGCATTTT
-	TRBJ2-5	TRBV18	TRBD2	CASSPSSGGGYQETQYF	TGTGCCAGCTCACCAAGTTCTGGCGGGGGATACCAAGAGACCCAGTACTTC
-	TRBJ2-1	TRBV11-2	TRBD1	CASSRRTGAGNEQFF	TGTGCCAGCAGCCGCCGGACAGGGGCGGGCAATGAGCAGTTCTTC
few	TRBJ2-3	TRBV11-2	TRBD1	CASSLSRTGKNTQYF	TGTGCCAGCAGCTTGAGCCGGACAGGGAAAAATACGCAGTATTTT
-	TRBJ2-1	TRBV6-2/TRBV6-3	-	CASSSWGERAYEQFF	TGTGCCAGCAGTTCATGGGGGGAACGGGCCTACGAGCAGTTCTTC
many	TRBJ1-2	TRBV20-1	-	CSAPVRGGEGYTF	TGCAGTGCTCCCGTACGAGGAGGGGAGGGCTACACCTTC
few	TRBJ2-7	TRBV7-9	TRBD1	CASSSGRDRGYEQYF	TGTGCCAGCAGCTCGGGACGGGACAGGGGCTACGAGCAGTACTTC
many	TRBJ2-5	TRBV29-1	-	CSVEGQQETQYF	TGCAGCGTTGAGGGCCAGCAAGAGACCCAGTACTTC
few	TRBJ2-1	TRBV4-3	-	CASSRSGPQSSYNEQFF	TGCGCCAGCAGCCGTTCCGGGCCCCAGAGCTCCTACAATGAGCAGTTCTTC
few	TRBJ2-7	TRBV4-1	-	CAGSKRGPQTQHEQYF	TGCGCCGGCAGCAAAAGAGGGCCACAAACCCAGCACGAGCAGTACTTC
many	TRBJ1-2	TRBV7-2	-	CASSLTGSLGYTF	TGTGCCAGCAGCTTAACAGGGTCTCTAGGCTACACCTTC
many	TRBJ2-7	TRBV12-3/TRBV12-4	TRBD1	CASATTGRQDRYEQYF	TGTGCCAGCGCAACGACAGGGCGGCAGGATAGATACGAGCAGTACTTC
many	TRBJ2-7	TRBV4-1	-	CASSHSSYEQYF	TGCGCCAGCAGCCACAGCTCCTACGAGCAGTACTTC
once	TRBJ1-4	TRBV6-6	-	CASSPIIRGARGEKLFF	TGTGCCAGCAGTCCGATAATCCGGGGGGCTCGGGGTGAAAAACTGTTTTTT
once	TRBJ2-7	TRBV28	TRBD1	CASSGGTGRPYEQYF	TGTGCCAGCAGTGGCGGGACAGGGAGACCCTACGAGCAGTACTTC
few	TRBJ1-6	TRBV6-6	-	CASRAVGTRNSPLHF	TGTGCCAGCAGGGCTGTTGGGACCCGAAATTCACCCCTCCACTTT
-	TRBJ1-1	TRBV5-5	TRBD1	CASSGETTGILGTEAFF	TGTGCCAGCAGCGGTGAGACGACAGGGATTCTCGGCACTGAAGCTTTCTTT
-	TRBJ2-3	TRBV12-3/TRBV12-4	-	CASSLFDPADTQYF	TGTGCCAGCAGCTTATTTGATCCCGCAGATACGCAGTATTTT
many	TRBJ2-4	TRBV20-1	TRBD2	CSSQTGTSGNIQYF	TGCAGTTCCCAGACCGGGACTAGCGGAAACATTCAGTACTTC
-	TRBJ2-3	TRBV20-1	TRBD2	CSAYRGGTSGITDTQYF	TGCAGTGCTTACCGCGGGGGGACTAGCGGAATCACAGATACGCAGTATTTT
-	TRBJ2-7	TRBV5-1	-	CARPREGRDEQYF	TGCGCCAGGCCACGCGAGGGAAGGGACGAGCAGTACTTC
few	TRBJ1-5	TRBV27	TRBD1	CASGRGTGQPQHF	TGTGCCAGCGGAAGAGGGACAGGTCAGCCCCAGCATTTT